The T cell receptor (beta chain) described here comes from a study of blood T cell repertoires in COVID-19. This CDR3 comprises 15 residues. V lost 4 bases and J lost 7; bases outside the gene matches: 10. Germline V lookup: CDR1 SGHRS, CDR2 YFSETQ. TCRdb's copy holds only in-frame clones and misses some; the assay was immunoSEQ multiplex PCR. This sample has a few hundred thousand clones, with around 89% found just once. The TCR sequence derives from a man aged 25-45 years who had recovered from COVID-19. J is TRBJ1-2 and V is TRBV5-1; 10 bases fit TRBD1. Sequencing was carried out using PBMCs or T cells enriched from blood (not recorded which). The CDR3 DNA reads as TGCGCCAGCAGCAACGCCGGGACAGGGGACGCTGGCTACACCTTC. Its translation: CASSNAGTGDAGYTF. Supplemented by reference TRBV5-1 and TRBJ1-2, the full variable domain reads KAGVTQTPRYLIKTRGQQVTLSCSPISGHRSVSWYQQTPGQGLQFLFEYFSETQRNKGNFPGRFSGRQFSNSRSEMNVSTLELGDSALYLCASSNAGTGDAGYTFGSGTRLTVV.